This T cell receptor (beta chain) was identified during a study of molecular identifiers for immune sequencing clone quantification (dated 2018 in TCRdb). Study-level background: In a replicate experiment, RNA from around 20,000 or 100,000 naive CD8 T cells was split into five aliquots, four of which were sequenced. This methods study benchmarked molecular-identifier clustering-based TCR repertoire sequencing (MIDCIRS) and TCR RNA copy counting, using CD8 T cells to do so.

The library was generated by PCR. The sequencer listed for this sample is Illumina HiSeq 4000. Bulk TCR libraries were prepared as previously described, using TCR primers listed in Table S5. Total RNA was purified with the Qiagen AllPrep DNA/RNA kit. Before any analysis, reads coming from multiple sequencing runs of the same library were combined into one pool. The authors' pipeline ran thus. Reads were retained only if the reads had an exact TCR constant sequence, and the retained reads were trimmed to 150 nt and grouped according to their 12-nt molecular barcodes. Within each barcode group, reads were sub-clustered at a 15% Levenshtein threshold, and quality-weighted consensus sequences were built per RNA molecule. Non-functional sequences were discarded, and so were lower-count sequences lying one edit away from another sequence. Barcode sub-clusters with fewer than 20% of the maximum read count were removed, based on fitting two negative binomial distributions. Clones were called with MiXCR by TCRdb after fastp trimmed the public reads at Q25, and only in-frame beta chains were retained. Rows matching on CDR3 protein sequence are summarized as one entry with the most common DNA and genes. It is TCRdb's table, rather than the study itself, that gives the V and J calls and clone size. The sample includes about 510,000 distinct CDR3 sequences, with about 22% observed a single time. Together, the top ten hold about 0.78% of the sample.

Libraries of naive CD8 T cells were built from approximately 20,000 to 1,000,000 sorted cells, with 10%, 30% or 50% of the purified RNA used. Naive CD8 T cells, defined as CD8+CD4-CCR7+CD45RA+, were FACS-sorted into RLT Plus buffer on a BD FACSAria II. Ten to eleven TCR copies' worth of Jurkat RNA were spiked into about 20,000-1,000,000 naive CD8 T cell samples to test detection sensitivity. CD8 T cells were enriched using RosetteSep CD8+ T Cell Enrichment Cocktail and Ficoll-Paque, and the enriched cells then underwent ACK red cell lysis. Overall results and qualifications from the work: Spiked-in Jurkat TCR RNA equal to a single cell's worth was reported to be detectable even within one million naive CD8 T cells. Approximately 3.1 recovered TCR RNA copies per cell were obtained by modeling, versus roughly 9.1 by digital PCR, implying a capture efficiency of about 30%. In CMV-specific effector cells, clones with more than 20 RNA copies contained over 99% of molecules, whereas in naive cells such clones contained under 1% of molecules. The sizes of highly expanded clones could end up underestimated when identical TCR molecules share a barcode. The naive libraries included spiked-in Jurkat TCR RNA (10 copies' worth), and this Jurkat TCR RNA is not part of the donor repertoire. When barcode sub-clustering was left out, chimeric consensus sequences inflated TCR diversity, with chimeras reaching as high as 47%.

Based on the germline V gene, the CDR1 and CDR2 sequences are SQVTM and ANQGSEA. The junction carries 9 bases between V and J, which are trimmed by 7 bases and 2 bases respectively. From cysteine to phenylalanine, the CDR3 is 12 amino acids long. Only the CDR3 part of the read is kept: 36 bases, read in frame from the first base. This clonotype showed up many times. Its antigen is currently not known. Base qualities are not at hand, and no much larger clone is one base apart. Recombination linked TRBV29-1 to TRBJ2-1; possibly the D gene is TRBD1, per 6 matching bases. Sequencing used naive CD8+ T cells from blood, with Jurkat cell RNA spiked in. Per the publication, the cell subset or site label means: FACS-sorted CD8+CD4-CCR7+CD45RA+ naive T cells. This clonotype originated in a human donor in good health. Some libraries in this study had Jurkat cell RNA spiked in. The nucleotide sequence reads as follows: TGCAGCGGAGGGGGACCCTACAATGAGCAGTTCTTC. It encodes CSGGGPYNEQFF.